The 12 T cell receptor beta chains reported below all come from one sample, sequenced in a study of T cells in Graves' hyperthyroidism and ophthalmopathy. RNA transcripts provided the source from which TCR beta CDR3 regions were amplified. A first-round RT-PCR of the TCR CDR3 used the HTBI primer set. TCRdb reanalysed the multiplex PCR reads using MiXCR and keeps one entry per CDR3 protein. The repertoire holds about 740,000 distinct CDR3 sequences, with about 15% as singletons. The material sequenced was blood. The receptor set was obtained from a woman under 30 with Graves' hyperthyroidism.

Here the CDR3 reads CASSFGPRSPLHF. CDR3 sequence (DNA): TGTGCCAGCAGTTTTGGGCCGAGGTCACCCCTCCACTTT. V usage is TRBV27 and J usage is TRBJ1-6; D is undetermined. In germline, CDR1 is MNHEY, CDR2 SMNVEV (reference sequence). V lost 3 bases, J lost 10 bases, and 10 bases lay in between. This CDR3 contains 13 residues.

This clonotype was seen many times. The chain links TRBV4-2 to TRBJ2-2, with a possible D match to TRBD1 (6 bases). The V gene lost 1 base and the J gene lost 3 bases, with 9 bases spanning the gap. The length of the CDR3 is 15 residues. The germline V gene has CDR1 LGHNA and CDR2 YNFKEQ. The CDR3, as DNA: TGTGCCAGCAGCCAAGTCGACAGGTACACCGGGGAGCTGTTTTTT. Its protein is CASSQVDRYTGELFF.

This clonotype was found many times. V and J are TRBV7-9 and TRBJ2-1; TRBD1 is a possible D gene (6 bases). CDR3 size: 15 residues. Germline V gene sequence: CDR1 SEHNR, CDR2 FQNEAQ (reference sequence). V dropped 2 bases and J dropped 0 bases, with 8 bases sitting between them. CDR3 protein: CASSLRQASYNEQFF. The CDR3 DNA is TGTGCCAGCAGCTTACGACAGGCCTCCTACAATGAGCAGTTCTTC.

This clonotype was seen repeatedly, ten times or more. This chain joins TRBV11-2 and TRBJ2-1; 9 nucleotides agree with TRBD2. With 6 bases clipped from V and 3 bases from J, the junction kept 9 bases outside the gene matches. CDR3 length: 16 residues. The germline CDR1 and CDR2 sequences are SGHAT and FQNNGV. The CDR3 reads CASRSYRGGGYNEQFF. DNA of the CDR3: TGTGCCAGCAGGTCCTATCGCGGGGGGGGCTACAATGAGCAGTTCTTC.

This clonotype came up many times. This chain joins TRBV7-2 and TRBJ2-3; TRBD1 matches at 9 bases. Germline trimming cut 1 base from V and 2 bases from J; bases unmatched to any gene: 10. Germline assignment: CDR1 SGHTA and CDR2 FQGNSA. CDR3 length: 18 amino acids. The CDR3 protein is CASSLVVLGQGLTDTQYF. CDR3 bases: TGTGCCAGCAGCTTAGTGGTACTTGGACAGGGGCTCACAGATACGCAGTATTTT.

This clonotype was observed a handful of times. This rearrangement joins TRBV2 to TRBJ1-1, with TRBD1 matching 9 bases. The V gene's germline CDR1 is SNHLY and CDR2 FYNNEI. V was clipped by 10 bases and J by 8 bases; unmatched bases: 8. The CDR3 length is 12 residues. As DNA, the CDR3 is TGTGCCACCTCTTTACAGGGGGCGGAAGCTTTCTTT. Translated, it gives CATSLQGAEAFF. The entire variable domain, with the rest obtained from reference TRBV2 and TRBJ1-1, is as follows: EPEVTQTPSHQVTQMGQEVILRCVPISNHLYFYWYRQILGQKVEFLVSFYNNEISEKSEIFDDQFSVERPDGSNFTLKIRSTKLEDSAMYFCATSLQGAEAFFGQGTRLTVV.

This clonotype has a handful of counts. V and J are TRBV15 and TRBJ1-5, with unresolved D. CDR1 LNHNV and CDR2 YYDKDF come from the germline V gene (reference sequence). V dropped 1 base and J dropped 0 bases, with 7 bases sitting between them. CDR3 length: 15 residues. The chain's CDR3 is CATSRGRYSNQPQHF. The CDR3 bases are TGTGCCACCAGCAGAGGGCGGTATAGCAATCAGCCCCAGCATTTT.

This clonotype appeared many times. The chain employs TRBV18 and TRBJ1-3; D is undetermined. Germline V lookup: CDR1 KGHSH, CDR2 LQKENI. V lost 3 bases and J lost 2, with 14 bases in between. This CDR3 comprises 16 residues. As DNA, the CDR3 is TGTGCCAGCTCACCTCGGGAGGGTTCGGCTGGAAACACCATATATTTT. Its translation is CASSPREGSAGNTIYF.

V and J are TRBV11-2 and TRBJ1-1; no clear D gene. Trimming took 6 bases from V and 0 from J, leaving 11 bases between them. CDR1 SGHAT and CDR2 FQNNGV come from the germline V gene. The CDR3 is 14 amino acids. The CDR3, as DNA: TGTGCCAGCAGTAATGGCGCGGTGAACACTGAAGCTTTCTTT. The encoded protein is CASSNGAVNTEAFF.

This clonotype was seen more than once but under ten times. V usage is TRBV30 and J usage is TRBJ2-2, with D uncertain. V gave up 4 bases and J gave up 0 bases, with 9 bases separating them. CDR1 and CDR2 (germline): GTSNPN, SVGIG (reference sequence). This CDR3 contains 14 residues. This CDR3 reads CAWTTTANTGELFF. In DNA form, the CDR3 reads TGTGCCTGGACAACTACCGCGAACACCGGGGAGCTGTTTTTT.

V gene TRBV20-1 combines with J gene TRBJ1-3; D unresolved. The CDR3 sequence is 15 residues long. Germline lookup yields CDR1 DFQATT and CDR2 SNEGSKA (reference sequence). Deletions cut 6 bases from V and 0 bases from J, with 15 bases between. CDR3 DNA sequence: TGCAGTGCCCGCTATCCGCGGGCCTCTGGAAACACCATATATTTT. This encodes CSARYPRASGNTIYF.

This chain joins TRBV6-1 and TRBJ2-7; 9 bases agree with TRBD1. Germline CDR1 and CDR2: MNHNS and SASEGT. The V segment lost 6 bases and the J segment 2 bases; nucleotides outside the gene matches: 8. The CDR3 loop spans 15 amino acids. In nucleotides, the CDR3 is TGTGCCAGCAGAGGAACAGGGGGCCCTGCCTACGAGCAGTACTTC. Its protein is CASRGTGGPAYEQYF.